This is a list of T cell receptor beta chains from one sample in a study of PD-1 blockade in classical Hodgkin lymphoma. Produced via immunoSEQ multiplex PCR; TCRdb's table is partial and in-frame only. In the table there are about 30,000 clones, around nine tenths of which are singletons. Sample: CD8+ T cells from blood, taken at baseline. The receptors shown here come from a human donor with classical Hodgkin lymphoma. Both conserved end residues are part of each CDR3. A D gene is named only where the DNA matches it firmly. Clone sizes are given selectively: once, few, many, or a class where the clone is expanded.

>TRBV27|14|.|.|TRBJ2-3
CASNPGGRTDTQYF
TGTGCCAGCAACCCCGGGGGGCGCACAGATACGCAGTATTTT
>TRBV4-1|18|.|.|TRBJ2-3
CASSQEHREPQVPDTQYF
TGCGCCAGCAGCCAAGAACACAGGGAGCCCCAAGTTCCAGATACGCAGTATTTT
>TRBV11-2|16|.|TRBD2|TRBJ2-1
CASSSPPAGPYNEQFF
TGTGCCAGCAGCTCCCCCCCAGCGGGGCCTTACAATGAGCAGTTCTTC
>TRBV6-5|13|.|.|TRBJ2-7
CASSYSPLYEQYF
TGTGCCAGCAGTTACTCGCCTCTCTACGAGCAGTACTTC
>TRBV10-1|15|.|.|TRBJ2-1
CASSDSGSSYNEQFF
TGCGCCAGCAGTGACTCAGGGAGCTCCTACAATGAGCAGTTCTTC
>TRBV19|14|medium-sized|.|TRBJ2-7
CASSMGFPSYEQYF
TGTGCCAGTAGTATGGGATTCCCTTCCTACGAGCAGTACTTC
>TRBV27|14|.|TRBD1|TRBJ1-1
CASSLGTVNTEAFF
TGTGCCAGCAGTTTAGGGACAGTGAACACTGAAGCTTTCTTT
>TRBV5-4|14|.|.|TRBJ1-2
CASSLAQLNYGYTF
TGTGCCAGCAGCTTGGCGCAGCTTAACTATGGCTACACCTTC
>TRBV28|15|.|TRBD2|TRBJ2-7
CASSLTLAGAYEQYF
TGTGCCAGCAGTTTAACCCTAGCGGGGGCCTACGAGCAGTACTTC
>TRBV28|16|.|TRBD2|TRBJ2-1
CASINTGGRTYNEQFF
TGTGCCAGCATTAACACGGGAGGGAGAACCTACAATGAGCAGTTCTTC
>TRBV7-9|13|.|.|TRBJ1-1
CASSLEGSTEAFF
TGTGCCAGCAGCTTAGAGGGGAGCACTGAAGCTTTCTTT
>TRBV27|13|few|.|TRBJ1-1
CASSPLGNTEAFF
TGTGCCAGCAGTCCCCTGGGGAACACTGAAGCTTTCTTT
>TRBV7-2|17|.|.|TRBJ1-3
CASSLVSGVVEGNTIYF
TGTGCCAGCAGCTTAGTCTCAGGGGTTGTGGAGGGAAACACCATATATTTT
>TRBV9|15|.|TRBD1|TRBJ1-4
CASSARDRGQEKLFF
TGTGCCAGCAGCGCCAGGGACAGGGGGCAAGAAAAACTGTTTTTT
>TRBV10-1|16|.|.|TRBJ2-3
CASSRGRWGQADTQYF
TGCGCCAGCTCCCGGGGCCGATGGGGGCAGGCAGATACGCAGTATTTT
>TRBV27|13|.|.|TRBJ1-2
CASSLGQWAGYTF
TGTGCCAGCAGTTTAGGACAGTGGGCTGGCTACACCTTC
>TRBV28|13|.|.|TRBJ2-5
CGTRESGQETQYF
TGTGGCACGAGGGAAAGTGGGCAAGAGACCCAGTACTTC
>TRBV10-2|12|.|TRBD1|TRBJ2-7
CASSTGGHEQYF
TGCGCCAGTTCGACAGGGGGCCACGAGCAGTACTTC
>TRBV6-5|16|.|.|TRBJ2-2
CASSYSPAGLTGELFF
TGTGCCAGCAGTTACTCGCCAGCGGGCCTCACCGGGGAGCTGTTTTTT
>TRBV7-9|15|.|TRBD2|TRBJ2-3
CAQTNAGGRADTQYF
TGTGCTCAGACTAATGCGGGAGGTCGGGCAGATACGCAGTATTTT
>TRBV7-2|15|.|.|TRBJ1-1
CASSFDPPLDTEAFF
TGTGCCAGCAGCTTTGACCCCCCGTTGGACACTGAAGCTTTCTTT
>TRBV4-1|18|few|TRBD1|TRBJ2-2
CASSQGIPGQGLTGELFF
TGCGCCAGCAGCCAAGGCATCCCGGGACAGGGCCTAACCGGGGAGCTGTTTTTT
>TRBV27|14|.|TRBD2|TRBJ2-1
CASSRAGVPNEQFF
TGTGCCAGCAGTAGAGCGGGAGTCCCCAATGAGCAGTTCTTC
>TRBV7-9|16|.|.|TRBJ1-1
CASSLGEVGLNTEAFF
TGTGCCAGCAGCTTAGGAGAGGTGGGGTTGAACACTGAAGCTTTCTTT
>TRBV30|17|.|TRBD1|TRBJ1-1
CAWSDPGQKELWTEAFF
TGTGCCTGGAGCGACCCGGGACAGAAGGAGTTATGGACTGAAGCTTTCTTT
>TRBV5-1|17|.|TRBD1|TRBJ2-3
CASSLRGQSYSTDTQYF
TGCGCCAGCAGCTTGAGGGGACAGAGCTATAGCACAGATACGCAGTATTTT
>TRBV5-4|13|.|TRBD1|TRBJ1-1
CASSYRQGAEAFF
TGTGCCAGCAGCTACAGACAGGGCGCTGAAGCTTTCTTT
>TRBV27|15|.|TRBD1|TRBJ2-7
CASGPYRGEGYEQYF
TGTGCCAGCGGACCGTACAGGGGCGAGGGGTACGAGCAGTACTTC
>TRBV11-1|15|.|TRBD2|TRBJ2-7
CASSVGLGSSYEQYF
TGTGCCAGCAGCGTAGGACTAGGAAGCTCCTACGAGCAGTACTTC
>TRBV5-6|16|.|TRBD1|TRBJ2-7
CASSLETGGPSYEQYF
TGTGCCAGCAGCTTGGAGACAGGGGGACCTTCCTACGAGCAGTACTTC
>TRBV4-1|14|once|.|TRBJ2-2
CASSQDRGPGELFF
TGCGCCAGCAGCCAAGACAGGGGACCTGGGGAGCTGTTTTTT
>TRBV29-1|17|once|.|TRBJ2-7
CSVEYDVPGPSPYEQYF
TGCAGCGTTGAGTACGATGTACCGGGCCCTAGCCCCTACGAGCAGTACTTC
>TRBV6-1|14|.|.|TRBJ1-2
CASSEYGLNYGYTF
TGTGCCAGCAGTGAATATGGACTTAACTATGGCTACACCTTC
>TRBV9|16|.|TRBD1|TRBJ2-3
CASSVPRTGGPDTQYF
TGTGCCAGCAGCGTACCCCGAACAGGGGGCCCAGATACGCAGTATTTT
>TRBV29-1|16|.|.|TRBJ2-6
CSVEGAAGSGANVLTF
TGCAGCGTTGAGGGGGCGGCTGGCTCTGGGGCCAACGTCCTGACTTTC
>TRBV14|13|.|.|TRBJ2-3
CASSQDKIDTQYF
TGTGCCAGCAGCCAAGACAAGATAGATACGCAGTATTTT
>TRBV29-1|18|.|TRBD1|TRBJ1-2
CSVEGRSDRDPLNYGYTF
TGCAGCGTTGAAGGGAGGAGCGACAGGGACCCCCTTAACTATGGCTACACCTTC
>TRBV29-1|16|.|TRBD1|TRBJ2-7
CSVDLGQGLEAHEQYF
TGCAGCGTTGACCTAGGACAGGGATTAGAGGCGCACGAGCAGTACTTC
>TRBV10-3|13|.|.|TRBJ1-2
CAITPDRSYGYTF
TGTGCCATCACCCCAGACAGATCCTATGGCTACACCTTC
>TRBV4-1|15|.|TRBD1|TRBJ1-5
CASSQDRDSYQPQHF
TGCGCCAGCAGCCAAGATCGGGACAGTTATCAGCCCCAGCATTTT
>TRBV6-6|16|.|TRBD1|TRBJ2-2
CAYSTRDRANTGELFF
TGTGCCTACTCAACCCGGGACAGGGCGAACACCGGGGAGCTGTTTTTT
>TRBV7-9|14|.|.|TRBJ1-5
CASSPPVSNQPQHF
TGTGCCAGCAGCCCACCGGTATCCAATCAGCCCCAGCATTTT
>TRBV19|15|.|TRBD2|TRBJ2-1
CASNPRRESRNEQFF
TGTGCCAGTAACCCGAGGCGGGAGAGCAGGAATGAGCAGTTCTTC